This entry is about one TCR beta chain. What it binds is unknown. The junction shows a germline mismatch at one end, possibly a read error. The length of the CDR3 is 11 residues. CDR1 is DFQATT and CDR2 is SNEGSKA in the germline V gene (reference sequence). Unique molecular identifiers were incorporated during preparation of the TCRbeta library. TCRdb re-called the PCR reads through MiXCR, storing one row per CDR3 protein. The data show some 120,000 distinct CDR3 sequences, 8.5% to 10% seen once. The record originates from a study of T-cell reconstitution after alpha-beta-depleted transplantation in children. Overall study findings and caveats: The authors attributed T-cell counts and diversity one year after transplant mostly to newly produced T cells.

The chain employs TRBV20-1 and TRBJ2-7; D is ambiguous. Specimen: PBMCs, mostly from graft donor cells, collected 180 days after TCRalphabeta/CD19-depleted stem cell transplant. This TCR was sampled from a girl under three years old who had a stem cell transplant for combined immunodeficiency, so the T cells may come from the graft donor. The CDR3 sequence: CSAERVNDQYF. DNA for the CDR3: TGCAGTGCCGAGAGAGTGAACGACCAGTACTTC.